A selection of T cell receptor beta chains follows, all from one sample in a study of a mutant IDH1 vaccine in newly diagnosed glioma. The data were produced by immunoSEQ multiplex PCR, yet TCRdb's version contains in-frame clones alone and is incomplete. The table shows about 68,000 clones, with around 74% occurring only once. The material was PBMCs, obtained from a glioma patient treated with radiotherapy, temozolomide or both. The receptor set was obtained from a man between 50 and 59 years old with glioma. Each CDR3 is given with its conserved first and last residue. Each record gives: J gene, V gene, CDR3 protein.

TRBJ1-5 TRBV2 CASSEEGVRGQPQHF
TRBJ2-7 TRBV2 CASNGALTYEQYF
TRBJ1-4 TRBV5-8 CAITANEKLFF
TRBJ2-6 TRBV5-6 CASSFETGLSGANVLTF
TRBJ2-2 TRBV5-4 CASSGRYTGTGTGELFF
TRBJ2-7 TRBV5-4 CASSNRAGSYEQYF
TRBJ1-5 TRBV7-8 CASSSGHRFNQPQHF
TRBJ2-2 TRBV19 CASSTGRRLAGELFF
TRBJ1-1 TRBV27 CASSLTDYTEAFF
TRBJ1-4 TRBV5-1 CASSLGGQGDEKLFF
TRBJ2-7 TRBV30 CAWSLGAENEQYF
TRBJ2-2 TRBV25-1 CASSETGARGLAGELFF
TRBJ1-5 TRBV19 CASSNQPQHF
TRBJ1-6 TRBV7-6 CASSLGVNSPLHF
TRBJ1-5 TRBV4-1 CASSQDRLVNQPQHF
TRBJ1-2 TRBV10-3 CAISEEGNYGYTF
TRBJ1-3 TRBV9 CASAGGGTYSGNTIYF
TRBJ1-6 TRBV7-8 CASSEGTAYNSPLHF
TRBJ2-7 TRBV27 CASSLYKGQGLGEQYF
TRBJ1-2 TRBV4-3 CASSQDPGGDYGYTF
TRBJ2-5 TRBV7-8 CASRQGGETQYF
TRBJ1-5 TRBV9 CASSVGGGNQPQHF
TRBJ1-2 TRBV6-6 CASSLPGGDLYYGYTF
TRBJ1-2 TRBV9 CASSVLSGGADGYTF
TRBJ1-2 TRBV28 CASSSPGGEHGYTF
TRBJ2-7 TRBV27 CASSSPGTGVYEQYF
TRBJ2-7 TRBV7-8 CASSPLAGAVYEQYF
TRBJ2-1 TRBV6-6 CASSYSAGGSHNEQFF
TRBJ2-2 TRBV6-5 CASSYLGTENTGELFF
TRBJ1-5 TRBV7-2 CASSLDFGGYQPQHF
TRBJ2-3 TRBV6-6 CASRGLASTDTQYF
TRBJ1-2 TRBV7-2 CASSSGRGYGYTF
TRBJ2-7 TRBV7-2 CASSPSGTGKFYEQYF
TRBJ1-4 TRBV28 CASSHNEKLFF
TRBJ2-4 TRBV5-1 CASRQRPVNSPKNIQYF
TRBJ2-6 TRBV7-9 CASTSGGSSGANVLTF
NA TRBV4-1 CASSQGPYEQYF
TRBJ2-7 TRBV5-1 CASSPPGQGGAYEQYF
TRBJ2-2 TRBV30 CAWSFGAGGELFF
TRBJ2-2 TRBV5-1 CASSLGGIGTGELFF
TRBJ2-6 TRBV9 CASSVAGLTFSGANVLTF
TRBJ1-5 TRBV18 CASSPAQQGSNQPQHF
TRBJ1-1 TRBV19 CASRPVVGGAKYTEAFF
TRBJ1-5 TRBV10-3 CAISERDSIQHF
TRBJ1-1 TRBV6-1 CASTGQGANTEAFF
TRBJ1-5 TRBV19 CASSQGTIGQPQHF
TRBJ2-7 TRBV10-3 CAIRDPGQAYEQYF